This record covers a single TCR beta chain. These data originate in a study of blood T cell repertoires in COVID-19. Study summary: COVID-19 samples, acute and convalescent, were from the United States, Italy and Spain.

Using immunoSEQ multiplex PCR, the repertoire was profiled, and TCRdb retains in-frame clones only, with some absent. The sample has 210,000 or so clones; around 80% are singletons. Trimming pared 1 base from V and 5 bases from J, leaving 12 bases between. The length of the CDR3 is 14 residues. CDR1 and CDR2 from the germline V gene are SGDLS and YYNGEE. The sequence was obtained from a woman aged 80 or over with active or convalescent COVID-19. Input material: peripheral blood. The rearrangement links TRBV9 to TRBJ1-1, with D unclear. This chain's CDR3 is CASSVSELGTEAFF. The CDR3 bases are TGTGCCAGCAGCGTAAGCGAGTTGGGTACTGAAGCTTTCTTT.